These T cell receptor beta chains were read from a single sample in a study of Ad26.COV2.S vaccination and SARS-CoV-2 variants. Here immunoSEQ multiplex PCR was the method, and the copy in TCRdb shows in-frame clones only, minus some. The sample includes 350,000 to 500,000 clones, roughly 89% seen only once; the top ten take roughly 2.5%. The specimen comprised peripheral blood, sampled in a trial of Ad26.COV2.S vaccine versus placebo. Every receptor here comes from a person between 18 and 59 years old who received the Ad26.COV2.S COVID-19 vaccine or a placebo. Both conserved end residues are part of each CDR3. A D gene is named only where the DNA matches it firmly. Part of the rows lack a size; the others show once, few, many or a class for expanded clones.

cdr3_nt cdr3_aa clone_size v_call d_call j_call
TGCGCCAGCAGCTTGGATGGGGGCCGGTCCTACAATGAGCAGTTCTTC CASSLDGGRSYNEQFF - TRBV5-1 - TRBJ2-1
TGTGCCACCAGCCCACGGGACAGGGGAGAGGTCGGGGAGCTGTTTTTT CATSPRDRGEVGELFF - TRBV15 TRBD1 TRBJ2-2
TGTGCCAGCAACGGCGGTGGGGAGACCCAGTACTTC CASNGGGETQYF - TRBV12-3/TRBV12-4 - TRBJ2-5
TGTGCCACCAGCAGAATGGAGACCCAGTACTTC CATSRMETQYF once TRBV15 - TRBJ2-5
TGCGCCAGCAGCTTCCGTCCGAACGTAAACACTGAAGCTTTCTTT CASSFRPNVNTEAFF - TRBV5-1 - TRBJ1-1
TGTGCCAGTAGGTACAGGCCTAGCAATCAGCCCCAGCATTTT CASRYRPSNQPQHF - TRBV19 - TRBJ1-5
TGTGCCAGCAGTTCCACAGGGGGTTGGAATCAGCCCCAGCATTTT CASSSTGGWNQPQHF once TRBV6-5 TRBD1 TRBJ1-5
TGTGCCATCAGTAACCCCCGGACTAGCGGGAGCGCCTATAAAGATACGCAGTATTTT CAISNPRTSGSAYKDTQYF - TRBV10-3 TRBD2 TRBJ2-3
TGTGCCACCTCCAGGGGGCTGAACACTGAAGCTTTCTTT CATSRGLNTEAFF - TRBV19 TRBD1 TRBJ1-1
TGTGCCAGTAGTATAAGGAAAGTCGGACAGGTGGGGAAAGAGACCCAGTACTTC CASSIRKVGQVGKETQYF - TRBV19 TRBD1 TRBJ2-5
TGCGCCAGCAGCTTCGGGGGCCGTTATGAAGCTTTCTTT CASSFGGRYEAFF - TRBV5-1 - TRBJ1-1
TGTGCCAGCAGCGTAGGGGCTTGGGAAGAGACCCAGTACTTC CASSVGAWEETQYF - TRBV9 - TRBJ2-5
TGTGCCAGCAGGGGGGGGCTAGCGGGAAGAGATACCGGGGAGCTGTTTTTT CASRGGLAGRDTGELFF - TRBV2 TRBD2 TRBJ2-2
TGTGCCAGCAGCTCCTCAGGGCAATCACGGGGCTACACCTTC CASSSSGQSRGYTF - TRBV9 - TRBJ1-2
TGTGCCAGCAGTGTACGCGGGAGAATCTCAGAGACCCAGTACTTC CASSVRGRISETQYF - TRBV2 TRBD2 TRBJ2-5
TGTGCCAGCAGCTGGGCAGCGTCCTATGGCTACACCTTC CASSWAASYGYTF - TRBV7-6 - TRBJ1-2